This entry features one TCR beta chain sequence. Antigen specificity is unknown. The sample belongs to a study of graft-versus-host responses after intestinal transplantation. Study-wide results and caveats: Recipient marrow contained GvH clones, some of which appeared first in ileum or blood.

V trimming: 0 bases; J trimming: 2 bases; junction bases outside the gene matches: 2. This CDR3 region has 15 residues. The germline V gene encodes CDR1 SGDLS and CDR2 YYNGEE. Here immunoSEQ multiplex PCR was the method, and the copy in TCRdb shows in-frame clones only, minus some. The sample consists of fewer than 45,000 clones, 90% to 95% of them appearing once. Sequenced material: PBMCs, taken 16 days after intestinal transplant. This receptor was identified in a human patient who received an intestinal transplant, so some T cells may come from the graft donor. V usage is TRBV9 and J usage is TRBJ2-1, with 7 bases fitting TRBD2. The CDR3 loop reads CASSVGLAAYNEQFF. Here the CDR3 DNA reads TGTGCCAGCAGCGTAGGTCTAGCGGCCTACAATGAGCAGTTCTTC.